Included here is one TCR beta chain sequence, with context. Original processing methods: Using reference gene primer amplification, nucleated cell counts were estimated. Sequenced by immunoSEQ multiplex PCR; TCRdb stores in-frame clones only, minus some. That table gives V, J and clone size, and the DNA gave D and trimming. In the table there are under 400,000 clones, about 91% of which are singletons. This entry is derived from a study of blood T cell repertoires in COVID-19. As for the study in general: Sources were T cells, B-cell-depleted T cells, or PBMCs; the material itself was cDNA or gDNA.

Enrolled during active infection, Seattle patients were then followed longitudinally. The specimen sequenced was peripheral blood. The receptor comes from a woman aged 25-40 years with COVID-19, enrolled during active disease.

The CDR3 loop reads CASSRGTSGGDKFF. DNA for the CDR3: TGTGCCAGCAGTCGCGGGACTAGCGGGGGGGATAAGTTCTTC. The J gene is TRBJ2-1, the V gene TRBV6-5; TRBD2 aligns across 16 bases. The CDR3 covers 14 residues. Germline CDR1 is MNHEY and CDR2 is SVGAGI. V was clipped by 5 bases and J by 14 bases; unmatched bases: 6.